This T cell receptor beta chain was captured by sequencing in a study of PD-1 blockade in classical Hodgkin lymphoma. Study-level results: Causes of the repertoire differences remain undefined, possibly disease activity or prior therapy. A reduction in baseline TCR diversity was reportedly seen in newly diagnosed patients relative to healthy donors.

On this clone: Its antigen is currently unknown.

This CDR3 spans 14 amino acids. V gave up 5 bases and J gave up 0 bases, with 8 bases separating them. Germline CDR1 and CDR2: MNHEY and SVGAGI. Indicated time point: newly diagnosed, previously untreated cHL patient sample. Thawed PBMCs were the source of CD4+ T cells, purified by magnetic negative selection. The table came from immunoSEQ multiplex PCR; TCRdb's copy has only in-frame clones and leaves some out. The table shows just under 20,000 clones, with over 75% occurring only once. Sequencing input: CD4+ T cells from blood. The J gene is TRBJ1-3, the V gene TRBV6-5; D is unclear. The source of this sequence is a human donor with classical Hodgkin lymphoma. The CDR3 DNA is TGTGCCAGCAGTCGGACGGACTCTGGAAACACCATATATTTT. Its protein is CASSRTDSGNTIYF.